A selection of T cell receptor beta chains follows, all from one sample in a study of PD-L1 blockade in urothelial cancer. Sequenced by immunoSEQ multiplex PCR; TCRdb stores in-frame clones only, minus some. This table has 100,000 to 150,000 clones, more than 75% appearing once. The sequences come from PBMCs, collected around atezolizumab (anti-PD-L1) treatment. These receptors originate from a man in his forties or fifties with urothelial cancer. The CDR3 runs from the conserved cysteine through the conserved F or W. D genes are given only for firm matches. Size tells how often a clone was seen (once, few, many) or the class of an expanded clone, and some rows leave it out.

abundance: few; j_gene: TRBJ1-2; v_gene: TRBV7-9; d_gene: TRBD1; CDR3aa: CASSLADRGDGYTF; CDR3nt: TGTGCCAGCAGCTTAGCGGACAGGGGGGATGGCTACACCTTC
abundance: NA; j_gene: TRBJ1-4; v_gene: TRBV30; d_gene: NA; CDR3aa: CAWRGSRTAAGKLFF; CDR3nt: TGTGCCTGGAGGGGAAGCAGGACAGCAGCAGGGAAACTGTTTTTT
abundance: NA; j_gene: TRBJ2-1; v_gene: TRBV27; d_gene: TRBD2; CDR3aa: CASSLLAGGTSSYNEQFF; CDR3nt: TGTGCCAGCAGTTTATTAGCGGGAGGCACAAGCTCCTACAATGAGCAGTTCTTC
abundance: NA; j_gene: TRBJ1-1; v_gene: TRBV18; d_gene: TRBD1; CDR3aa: CASSDRVITEAFF; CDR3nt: TGTGCCAGCTCAGACAGGGTTATCACTGAAGCTTTCTTT
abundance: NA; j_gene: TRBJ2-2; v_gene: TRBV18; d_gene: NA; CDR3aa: CASSPRREGELFF; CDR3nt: TGTGCCAGCTCACCACGACGGGAGGGGGAGCTGTTTTTT
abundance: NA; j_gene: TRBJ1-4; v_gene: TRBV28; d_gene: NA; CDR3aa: CASRTRRGGEKLFF; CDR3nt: TGTGCCAGCAGAACCCGACGGGGGGGGGAAAAACTGTTTTTT
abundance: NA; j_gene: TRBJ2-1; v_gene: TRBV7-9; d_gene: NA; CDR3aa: CASSLTGNNEQFF; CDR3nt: TGTGCCAGCAGCTTAACAGGGAACAATGAGCAGTTCTTC
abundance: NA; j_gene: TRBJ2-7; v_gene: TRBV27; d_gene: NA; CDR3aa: CASSLIQGYEQYF; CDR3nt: TGTGCCAGCAGTTTGATACAGGGCTACGAGCAGTACTTC
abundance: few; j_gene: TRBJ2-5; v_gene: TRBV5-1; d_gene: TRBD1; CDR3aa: CASSGDRAGETQYF; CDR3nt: TGCGCCAGCAGTGGGGACAGGGCAGGGGAGACCCAGTACTTC
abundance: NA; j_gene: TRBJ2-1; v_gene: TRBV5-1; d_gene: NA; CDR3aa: CASSLGQVNEQFF; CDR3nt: TGCGCCAGCAGCTTGGGACAGGTAAATGAGCAGTTCTTC
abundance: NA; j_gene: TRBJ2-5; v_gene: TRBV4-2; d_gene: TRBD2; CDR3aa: CASSQNRGRIAGGPGETQYF; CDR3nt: TGTGCCAGCAGCCAAAACAGGGGGCGGATAGCGGGAGGGCCGGGAGAGACCCAGTACTTC
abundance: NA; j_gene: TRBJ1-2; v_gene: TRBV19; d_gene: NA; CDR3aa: CASSILDRYGYTF; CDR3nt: TGTGCCAGTAGTATTCTGGACAGATATGGCTACACCTTC
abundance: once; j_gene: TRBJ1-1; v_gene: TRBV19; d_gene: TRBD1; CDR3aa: CASSIPGQGNTEAFF; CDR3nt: TGTGCCAGTAGTATACCGGGACAGGGGAACACTGAAGCTTTCTTT
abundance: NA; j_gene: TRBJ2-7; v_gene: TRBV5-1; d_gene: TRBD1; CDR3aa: CASKGGLLGGTGDYEQYF; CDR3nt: TGCGCCAGCAAAGGCGGGCTGCTCGGAGGGACAGGGGATTACGAGCAGTACTTC
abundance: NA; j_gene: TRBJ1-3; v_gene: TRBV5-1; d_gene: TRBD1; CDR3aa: CASSDGTGESGNTIYF; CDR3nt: TGCGCCAGCAGCGACGGGACAGGGGAATCGGGAAACACCATATATTTT
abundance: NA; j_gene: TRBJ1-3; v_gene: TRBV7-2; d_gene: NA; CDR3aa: CASRSPGLNSGNTIYF; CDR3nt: TGTGCCAGCAGATCCCCGGGACTGAACTCTGGAAACACCATATATTTT
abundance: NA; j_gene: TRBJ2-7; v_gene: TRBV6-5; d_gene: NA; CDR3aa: CASSYTGGEQYF; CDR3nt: TGTGCCAGCAGTTACACGGGTGGCGAGCAGTACTTC
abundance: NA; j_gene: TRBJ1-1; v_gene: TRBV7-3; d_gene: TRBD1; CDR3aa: CASSLHPGGVGTEAFF; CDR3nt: TGTGCCAGCAGCTTACACCCAGGGGGTGTCGGCACTGAAGCTTTCTTT
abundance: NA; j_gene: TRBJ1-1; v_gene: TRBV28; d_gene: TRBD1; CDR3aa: CASSLPISGQGAFF; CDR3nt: TGTGCCAGCAGTTTACCCATCTCGGGACAGGGTGCTTTCTTT
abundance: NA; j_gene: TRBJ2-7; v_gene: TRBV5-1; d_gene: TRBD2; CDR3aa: CASKLAEGLVREQYF; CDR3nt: TGCGCCAGCAAACTAGCGGAAGGACTTGTGCGGGAGCAGTACTTC
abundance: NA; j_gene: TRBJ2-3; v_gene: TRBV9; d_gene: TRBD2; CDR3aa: CASSVGGEEDTQYF; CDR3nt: TGTGCCAGCAGCGTGGGGGGGGAAGAGGATACGCAGTATTTT
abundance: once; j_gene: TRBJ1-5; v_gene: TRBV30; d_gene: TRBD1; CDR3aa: CAWSGRDSSNQPQHF; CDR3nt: TGTGCCTGGAGTGGGAGGGACAGCAGCAATCAGCCCCAGCATTTT
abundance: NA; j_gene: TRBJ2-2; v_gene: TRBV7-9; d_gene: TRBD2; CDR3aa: CASSLASGNTGELFF; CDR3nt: TGTGCCAGCAGCTTGGCTAGCGGGAACACCGGGGAGCTGTTTTTT
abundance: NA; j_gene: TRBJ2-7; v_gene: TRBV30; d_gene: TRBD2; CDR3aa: CAWSVRMSGRVSYEQYF; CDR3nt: TGTGCCTGGAGTGTACGAATGAGCGGGAGGGTTTCCTACGAGCAGTACTTC
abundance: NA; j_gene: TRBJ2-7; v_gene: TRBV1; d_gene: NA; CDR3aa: CTSSQEATGTSYEQYF; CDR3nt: TGCACCAGCAGCCAAGAGGCGACAGGGACCTCCTACGAGCAGTACTTC
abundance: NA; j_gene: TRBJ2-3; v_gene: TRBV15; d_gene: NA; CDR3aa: CATSRDRRLAGTDQGYTDTQYF; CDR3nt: TGTGCCACCAGCAGAGATAGGAGGTTGGCGGGGACCGACCAAGGGTACACAGATACGCAGTATTTT
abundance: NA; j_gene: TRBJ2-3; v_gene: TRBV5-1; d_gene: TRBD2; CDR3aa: CASSSEAGGTDTQYF; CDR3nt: TGCGCCAGCAGCTCGGAGGCGGGGGGCACAGATACGCAGTATTTT
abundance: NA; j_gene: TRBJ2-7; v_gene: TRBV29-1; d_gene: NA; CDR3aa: CSVEDRRGSYEQYF; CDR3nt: TGCAGCGTTGAAGATCGTCGGGGATCCTACGAGCAGTACTTC
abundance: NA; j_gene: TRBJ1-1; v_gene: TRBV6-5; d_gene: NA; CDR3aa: CASSSPRPTGAFF; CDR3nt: TGTGCCAGCAGTTCCCCCCGCCCAACCGGAGCTTTCTTT
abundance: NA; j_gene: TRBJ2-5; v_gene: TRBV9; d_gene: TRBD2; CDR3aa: CASSDTGTSGAGTQYF; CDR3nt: TGTGCCAGCAGCGACACCGGGACTAGCGGCGCGGGGACCCAGTACTTC
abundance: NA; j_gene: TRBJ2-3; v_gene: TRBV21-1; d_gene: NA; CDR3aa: CASTSRFSGNTDTQYF; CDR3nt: TGTGCCAGCACCTCAAGGTTTAGCGGGAACACAGATACGCAGTATTTT
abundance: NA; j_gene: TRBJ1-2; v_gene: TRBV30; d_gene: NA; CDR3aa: CAWNPTGLTGVGYGYTF; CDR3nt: TGTGCCTGGAATCCAACGGGACTGACGGGGGTAGGCTATGGCTACACCTTC
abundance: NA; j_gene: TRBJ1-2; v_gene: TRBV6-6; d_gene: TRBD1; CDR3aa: CASRLDRVDGYTF; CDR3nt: TGTGCCAGCAGATTAGACAGGGTGGATGGCTACACCTTC
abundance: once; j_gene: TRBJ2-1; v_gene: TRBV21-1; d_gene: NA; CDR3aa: CASSARDRGHEQFF; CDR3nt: TGTGCCAGCAGCGCCCGGGACAGGGGGCATGAGCAGTTCTTC
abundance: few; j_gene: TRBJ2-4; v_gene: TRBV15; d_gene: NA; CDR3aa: CATSTETDPKNIQYF; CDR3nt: TGTGCCACCAGCACGGAGACAGACCCGAAAAACATTCAGTACTTC
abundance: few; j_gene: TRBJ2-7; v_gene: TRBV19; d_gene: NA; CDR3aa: CASSTGSRWEQYF; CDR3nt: TGTGCCAGTAGTACTGGATCGCGGTGGGAGCAGTACTTC
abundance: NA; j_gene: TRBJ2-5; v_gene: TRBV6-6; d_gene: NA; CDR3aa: CASSSREQETQYF; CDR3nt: TGTGCCAGCAGTTCGCGGGAACAAGAGACCCAGTACTTC
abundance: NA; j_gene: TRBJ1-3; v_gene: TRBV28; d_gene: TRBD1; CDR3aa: CAIATRQQGASGNTIYF; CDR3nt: TGTGCCATAGCGACCCGGCAGCAGGGGGCCTCTGGAAACACCATATATTTT
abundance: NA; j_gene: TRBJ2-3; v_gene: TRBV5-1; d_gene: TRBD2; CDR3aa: CASSLGLAGGLTDTQYF; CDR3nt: TGCGCCAGCAGCCTTGGACTAGCGGGAGGCCTCACAGATACGCAGTATTTT
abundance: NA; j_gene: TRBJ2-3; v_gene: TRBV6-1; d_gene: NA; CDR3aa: CASSLTDTQYF; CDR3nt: TGTGCCAGCAGCCTCACAGATACGCAGTATTTT
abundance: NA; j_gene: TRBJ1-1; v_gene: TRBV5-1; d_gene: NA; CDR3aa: CASHLSGNTEAFF; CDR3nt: TGCGCCAGCCATTTATCGGGGAACACTGAAGCTTTCTTT
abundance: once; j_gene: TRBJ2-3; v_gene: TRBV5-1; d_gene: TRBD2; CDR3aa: CASSRLPSGPSTDTQYF; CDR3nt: TGCGCCAGCAGCCGGCTTCCTAGCGGGCCTAGCACAGATACGCAGTATTTT
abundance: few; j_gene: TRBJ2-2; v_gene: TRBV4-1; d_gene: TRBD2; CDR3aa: CASSRGLAGVVNTGELFF; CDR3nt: TGCGCCAGCAGCCGCGGACTAGCGGGAGTGGTGAACACCGGGGAGCTGTTTTTT
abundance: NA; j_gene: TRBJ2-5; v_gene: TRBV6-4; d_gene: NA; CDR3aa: CASSRQPCTQYF; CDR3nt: TGTGCCAGCAGTCGACAGCCGTGCACCCAGTACTTC
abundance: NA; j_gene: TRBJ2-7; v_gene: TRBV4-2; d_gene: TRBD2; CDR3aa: CASSPRGLENEQYF; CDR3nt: TGTGCCAGCAGTCCGAGGGGACTAGAGAACGAGCAGTACTTC
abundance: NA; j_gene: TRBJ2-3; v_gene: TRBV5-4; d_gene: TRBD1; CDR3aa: CASTEKGGGFTDTQYF; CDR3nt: TGTGCCAGCACCGAGAAAGGGGGCGGGTTCACAGATACGCAGTATTTT
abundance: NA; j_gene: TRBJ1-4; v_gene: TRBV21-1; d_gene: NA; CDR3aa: CASSKVRTNEKLFF; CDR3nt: TGTGCCAGCAGCAAAGTTAGGACAAATGAAAAACTGTTTTTT